These 17 T cell receptor beta chains originate from one sample sequenced in a study of blood T cell repertoires in COVID-19. Only in-frame clones appear in the TCRdb table, and some are missing; sequencing was by immunoSEQ multiplex PCR. The sample has roughly 180,000 clones, over 80% seen once. The sequenced sample consisted of peripheral blood. These receptors all come from a woman between 40 and 55 years old with COVID-19, enrolled during active disease.

The J gene is TRBJ1-5, the V gene TRBV4-1; D may be TRBD1 (5 bases). This CDR3 spans 16 amino acids. Germline V gene lookup returns CDR1 MGHRA and CDR2 YSYEKL. V gave up 5 bases and J gave up 2 bases, with 16 bases separating them. The CDR3 DNA sequence: TGCGCCAGCAGCGAAAGCCCGGGGGTTCGCAATCAGCCCCAGCATTTT. This gives the protein CASSESPGVRNQPQHF.

This clone was seen only a few times. This chain uses TRBV4-2 with TRBJ2-1; tentatively, D is TRBD2 (6 bases). Per germline, CDR1 LGHNA and CDR2 YNFKEQ. Deletions cut 3 bases from V and 4 bases from J, with 16 bases between. This CDR3 is 16 amino acids long. CDR3 sequence: CASSQSAGGNYNEQFF. In nucleotides, the CDR3 is TGTGCCAGCAGCCAGTCAGCCGGCGGGAATTACAATGAGCAGTTCTTC.

This sequence joins TRBV2 and TRBJ1-5, with 12 positions matching TRBD1. CDR3 length equals 16 residues. The V gene end was trimmed by 6 bases and the J gene end by 7 bases; junction bases not matched to a gene: 10. Germline V gene lookup returns CDR1 SNHLY and CDR2 FYNNEI. This chain's CDR3 is CASRAGTGGSGQPQHF. The CDR3 nucleotides read TGTGCCAGCAGGGCCGGGACAGGGGGCTCGGGACAGCCCCAGCATTTT.

The chain has TRBV9 and TRBJ2-1; the D gene is possibly TRBD2 (5 bases). The CDR3 is made up of 14 amino acids. Germline V gene lookup returns CDR1 SGDLS and CDR2 YYNGEE. V dropped 6 bases and J dropped 10 bases, with 20 bases sitting between them. CDR3 sequence (DNA): TGTGCCAGCAATCCGGACTCCTTTGCTCAGGAGCAGTTCTTC. This gives the protein CASNPDSFAQEQFF.

V and J are TRBV28 and TRBJ1-1, with 7 bases that match TRBD1. The CDR3 spans 15 residues. The germline V gene encodes CDR1 MDHEN and CDR2 SYDVKM. With 2 bases clipped from V and 1 base from J, the junction kept 4 bases outside the gene matches. The CDR3 coding sequence is TGTGCCAGCAGTTTAATAGGGGGCGCGAACACTGAAGCTTTCTTT. Its protein is CASSLIGGANTEAFF.

This sequence joins TRBV3-1 (or the pseudogene TRBV3-2) and TRBJ1-5; a weak D match, TRBD1 (5 bases). This CDR3 has 15 residues. Trimming left V 5 bases short and J 1 base short, with 12 bases between. CDR1 and CDR2 (germline): LGHDT, YNNKEL (reference sequence). This CDR3 reads CASSWGTESNQPQHF. CDR3 nucleotide sequence: TGTGCCAGCAGCTGGGGCACAGAGAGCAATCAGCCCCAGCATTTT.

The J gene is TRBJ2-7, the V gene TRBV15; tentatively, D is TRBD2 (7 bases). Germline V gives CDR1 LNHNV, CDR2 YYDKDF (reference sequence). This CDR3 is 16 amino acids long. Trimming took 1 base from V and 4 from J, leaving 17 bases between them. The CDR3 sequence is CATSRVTGRGGYEQYF. Here the CDR3 DNA reads TGTGCCACCAGCAGAGTCACCGGCAGGGGAGGGTACGAGCAGTACTTC.

This sequence joins TRBV27 and TRBJ1-1; a possible D gene is TRBD1 (5 bases). The CDR3 extends over 15 amino acids. The germline V and J ends were trimmed by 2 bases and 7 bases, with 17 bases remaining between them. In germline, CDR1 is MNHEY, CDR2 SMNVEV (reference sequence). CDR3 protein: CASSLGAAKKGEAFF. For the CDR3, the DNA is TGTGCCAGCAGTTTAGGGGCCGCTAAGAAGGGTGAAGCTTTCTTT.

The chain has TRBV27 and TRBJ2-3; 8 nucleotides match TRBD1. Looked up from germline, CDR1 is MNHEY and CDR2 is SMNVEV (reference sequence). V was clipped by 4 bases and J by 2 bases; unmatched bases: 8. CDR3 length: 16 residues. Written as DNA, the CDR3 is TGTGCCAGCAGTTCAAGGACAGGGTTAGACACAGATACGCAGTATTTT. Its translation: CASSSRTGLDTDTQYF.

This chain uses TRBV5-1 with TRBJ2-7; 8 bases line up with TRBD2. The CDR3 is 13 amino acids. The V and J ends lost 3 bases and 3 bases, in that order; junction bases with no gene match: 2. Germline V gene sequence: CDR1 SGHRS, CDR2 YFSETQ. The DNA of the CDR3 is TGCGCCAGCAGCTATAGCGGGAACTACGAGCAGTACTTC. Translation gives CASSYSGNYEQYF.

The chain has TRBV25-1 and TRBJ2-7; 9 bases match TRBD1. The CDR3 has 15 amino acids. V trimming: 1 base; J trimming: 4 bases; junction bases outside the gene matches: 5. Germline lookup yields CDR1 MGHDK and CDR2 SYGVNS. CDR3 residues: CASSELKQGAYEQYF. The CDR3 nucleotides are TGTGCCAGCAGTGAATTGAAACAGGGGGCATACGAGCAGTACTTC.

The gene calls are TRBV2 and TRBJ2-3, with TRBD1 as a possible D gene (5 bases). CDR1 is SNHLY, CDR2 FYNNEI, per germline. V gave up 3 bases and J gave up 5 bases, with 12 bases separating them. The CDR3 covers 14 residues. The CDR3, as DNA: TGTGCCAGCAGTGAGAAACTAAGGGGAGATACGCAGTATTTT. As protein: CASSEKLRGDTQYF.

This sequence joins TRBV19 and TRBJ2-7, with D unresolved. The V gene lost 3 bases and the J gene lost 5 bases, with 11 bases spanning the gap. The CDR3 length is 13 residues. Germline CDR1 LNHDA, CDR2 SQIVND (reference sequence). CDR3 DNA: TGTGCCAGTAGTATGTCCCTAGGAGACGAGCAGTACTTC. Translated, it gives CASSMSLGDEQYF.

This clone was recorded a few times. This rearrangement joins TRBV18 to TRBJ2-4; unclear D gene. V shed 0 bases and J shed 0 bases, with 9 bases lying between them. CDR1 KGHSH and CDR2 LQKENI come from the germline V gene. The CDR3 has 16 residues. The CDR3 DNA reads TGTGCCAGCTCACCACCGGAAGGAGTAGCCAAAAACATTCAGTACTTC. Translation: CASSPPEGVAKNIQYF.

This chain joins TRBV4-1 and TRBJ1-5, with 8 bases identical to TRBD1. Germline V gene sequence: CDR1 MGHRA, CDR2 YSYEKL. CDR3 length: 16 residues. V gave up 4 bases and J gave up 0 bases; unmatched junction bases: 5. This chain's CDR3 is CASSPKGQGSNQPQHF. CDR3 nucleotide sequence: TGCGCCAGCAGCCCAAAAGGACAGGGTAGCAATCAGCCCCAGCATTTT.

The chain combines TRBV5-1 with TRBJ2-1; 8 bases fit TRBD2. Germline CDR1 SGHRS, CDR2 YFSETQ. Trimming at V came to 2 bases and at J to 3 bases, leaving 1 base not matched to a gene. The CDR3 covers 14 residues. The CDR3 loop reads CASSFTSGYNEQFF. The DNA for the CDR3 is TGCGCCAGCAGCTTTACTAGCGGCTACAATGAGCAGTTCTTC.

The V and J genes are TRBV27 and TRBJ2-7; tentatively, D is TRBD1 (6 bases). Trimming removed 10 bases from V and 2 bases from J, with 18 bases in between. This CDR3 contains 14 residues. Germline V CDR1 and CDR2: MNHEY, SMNVEV (reference sequence). The CDR3 DNA reads as TGTGCCAACACCTCACACAGGGCTGCCTACGAGCAGTACTTC. The encoded protein is CANTSHRAAYEQYF.